The 6 T cell receptor beta chains presented below share a single source sample, sequenced in a study of Ad26.COV2.S vaccination and SARS-CoV-2 variants. Only in-frame clones appear in the TCRdb table, and some are missing; sequencing was by immunoSEQ multiplex PCR. The table has around 300,000 clones, around 90% seen once. Noted treatment: roughly 19 received Ad26.COV2.S at low or high dose, single or two shots; several received placebo; per-sample allocation not given. Sampling happened 63 days after the first vaccine or placebo injection. The sequencing here drew on peripheral blood, taken in a trial of Ad26.COV2.S vaccine versus placebo. The receptors here all came from a person between 18 and 65 years old who received the Ad26.COV2.S COVID-19 vaccine or a placebo.

V is TRBV4-3 and J is TRBJ2-3; 11 bases line up with TRBD2. The V segment lost 1 base and the J segment 4 bases; nucleotides outside the gene matches: 13. Looked up from germline, CDR1 is LGHNA and CDR2 is YSLEER. This CDR3 region has 19 residues. Written as DNA, the CDR3 is TGCGCCAGCAGCCAAGGGCTAGCGGGGGGAAGTACCTTGGCAGATACGCAGTATTTT. This sequence encodes CASSQGLAGGSTLADTQYF.

The CDR3 nucleotides read TGCGCCAGCAGCCAAGACGTGGGGTGGGCCGGGGAGCTGTTTTTT. Protein: CASSQDVGWAGELFF. This chain connects TRBV4-3 to TRBJ2-2, with D hard to call. This CDR3 has 15 residues. The germline gives CDR1 LGHNA, CDR2 YSLEER. The ends were cut back, 0 bases at V and 6 bases at J, with 11 bases in the middle.

This chain connects TRBV19 to TRBJ1-5, with TRBD1 matching over 7 bases. J lost 7 bases, V lost 9 bases, and 15 bases had no gene match. CDR1 is LNHDA, CDR2 SQIVND, per germline (reference sequence). The CDR3 is made up of 15 amino acids. The CDR3 is CASRALTGVGQPQHF. In DNA form, the CDR3 reads TGTGCCAGCCGAGCCCTTACAGGGGTGGGCCAGCCCCAGCATTTT. Combining the CDR3 with reference TRBV19 and TRBJ1-5 gives the whole variable domain DGGITQSPKYLFRKEGQNVTLSCEQNLNHDAMYWYRQDPGQGLRLIYYSQIVNDFQKGDIAEGYSVSREKKESFPLTVTSAQKNPTAFYLCASRALTGVGQPQHFGDGTRLSIL.

This clone showed up just a few times. The rearrangement links TRBV6-5 to TRBJ1-1; 8 nucleotides agree with TRBD1. The ends lost 6 bases at V and 0 bases at J; junction bases unmatched: 3. The CDR3 runs 14 residues. Germline CDR1 and CDR2: MNHEY and SVGAGI. The CDR3 spells CASRTGEMNTEAFF. CDR3 nucleotide sequence: TGTGCCAGCAGGACAGGGGAAATGAACACTGAAGCTTTCTTT.

This CDR3 reads CASSLWHRNTEAFF. CDR3 coding DNA: TGCGCCAGCAGCTTGTGGCACCGGAACACTGAAGCTTTCTTT. This chain uses TRBV5-1 with TRBJ1-1, with D hard to call. There are 14 residues in the CDR3. Trimming shortened V by 1 base and J by 1 base, and 8 bases separated the two germline ends. Germline V gene sequence: CDR1 SGHRS, CDR2 YFSETQ.

The chain combines TRBV5-1 with TRBJ2-5; D is ambiguous. V gave up 1 base and J gave up 2 bases, with 18 bases separating them. In germline, CDR1 is SGHRS, CDR2 YFSETQ. The CDR3 length is 17 residues. CDR3 in amino acids: CASSLLEVVRPQETQYF. For the CDR3, the DNA is TGCGCCAGCAGCTTGTTAGAGGTGGTCCGTCCGCAAGAGACCCAGTACTTC.